This TCR beta chain appears in the sequencing data of a study of blood T cell repertoires in COVID-19 (dated by TCRdb to 2020 to 2022). Background for the entire study: Samples covering the acute and convalescent phases of COVID-19 were provided by collaborators in the United States, Italy and Spain. The prospective study material was composed of cDNA or gDNA derived from T cells, B-cell-depleted T cells, or PBMCs. The dataset comprised deeply sampled blood TCRbeta repertoires from subjects exposed to, actively infected with, or recovered from COVID-19. The repertoires were made available in a free public database intended to serve as a resource for research on the immune response to SARS-CoV-2. The samples were drawn from the first 160 participants of the ongoing ImmuneRACE study and from some 1,300 subjects provided by 6 global collaborators. A de-identified subject ID, COVID-19 status, age in years and sex were almost always included in the sample metadata. Where HLA class I and class II types were available, the types were taken from metadata supplied by the sample provider, not from assay-based typing.

TCRbeta CDR3 regions were amplified from genomic DNA using the immunoSEQ Assay, a bias-controlled multiplex PCR. The published analysis was carried out like this. The number of nucleated cells in each sample was estimated from the amplification of reference gene primers within the assay. To quantify the absolute abundance of each unique TCRbeta CDR3 rearrangement, sequence reads were collapsed and filtered. For each sample, productive Simpson clonality was calculated as the square root of Simpson's diversity index across productive rearrangements. TCRdb holds this immuneACCESS table with in-frame rearrangements only. Some clones are missing; in checked studies, unresolved V genes explain under half, and the rest has no known cause. V and J calls plus clone size are reproduced from that table; the DNA served to infer D and trimming. Across this sample there are hundreds of thousands of clones, with 75% to 90% seen only once. The ten top clones hold over 8% of the sample.

As for this clone: Its antigen target is currently unknown. No clone much larger than this one lies a single base away; base qualities are absent.

The paper as a whole reports these results and caveats: The quantity of clinical and demographic metadata differed by source and by participant and was supplied without curation.

Taken from the germline V gene (reference sequence), the CDR1 and CDR2 loops are MNHEY and SMNVEV. The junction carries 26 bases between V and J, which are trimmed by 6 bases and 2 bases respectively. The CDR3 contains 18 residues, cysteine and phenylalanine counted. Only CDR3 DNA is held: 54 bases, read in frame from base 1. Enrolling through a virtual design, the prospective study's participants ranged in age from roughly 18 to 95 years and lived across 24 United States geographic areas. In the prospective study, participants were assigned to cohorts based on the clinical history participants reported in a screening survey and a study questionnaire. ImmuneRACE Cohort 3 recovered participants were defined by two consecutive negative NP/OP PCR tests, healthcare professional clearance, or symptom resolution. In the prospective study, mobile phlebotomists collected whole blood, serum and a nasopharyngeal or oropharyngeal swab from each participant. Prospective study participants could optionally give additional blood draws and questionnaires over an approximately 2-month period. Before DNA extraction, prospective study blood samples were shipped either frozen or at room temperature.

The source is a woman in her 40s who had recovered from COVID-19. The V gene is TRBV27 and the J gene is TRBJ2-7; the D segment could be TRBD2, given 5 matching bases. The sequenced sample was PBMCs or T cells enriched from blood (not recorded which). The CDR3 has the sequence CASRSFRFSGSIPYEQYF. At the DNA level, the sequence is TGTGCCAGCAGATCCTTCCGTTTCAGCGGAAGCATTCCCTACGAGCAGTACTTC.